These 9 T cell receptor beta chains came from one sample sequenced in a study of T-cell memory formation after mild COVID-19. TCRdb reprocessed the 5' RACE reads via MiXCR and lists one record per CDR3 protein. Among 580,000 or so distinct CDR3 sequences listed, roughly 17% were seen once. Sequencing was done on a sample of PBMCs or a T cell subset sorted from them (not recorded which). These receptors were taken from an adult woman who had mild COVID-19 (a few samples of this study predate the infection). Cell type and time point are not known.

This clonotype was seen more than once but under ten times. The genes are TRBV2 and TRBJ2-1; D may be TRBD1 (6 bases). V was cut by 3 bases and J by 0 bases, with 12 bases left in between. CDR1 and CDR2 (germline): SNHLY, FYNNEI. This CDR3 has 16 residues. CDR3 sequence reads: CASSDYGGPSYNEQFF. CDR3 nucleotide sequence: TGTGCCAGCAGTGATTATGGGGGCCCCTCCTACAATGAGCAGTTCTTC.

The chain has TRBV9 and TRBJ2-1; a weak D match, TRBD2 (5 bases). This CDR3 comprises 15 residues. The germline V and J ends were trimmed by 0 bases and 2 bases, with 9 bases remaining between them. Germline CDR1 reads SGDLS; CDR2 reads YYNGEE. The DNA of the CDR3 is TGTGCCAGCAGCGTAGGGAGGTTAGCCTACAATGAGCAGTTCTTC. It encodes CASSVGRLAYNEQFF.

This clonotype was seen only a few times. This chain links TRBV7-9 with TRBJ2-1; a possible D gene is TRBD2 (5 bases). The germline V and J ends were trimmed by 5 bases and 8 bases, with 19 bases remaining between them. Per the germline V gene, CDR1 is SEHNR and CDR2 is FQNEAQ (reference sequence). The CDR3 is made up of 15 amino acids. In DNA, the CDR3 is TGTGCCAGCAGCACACCACTAGGAGTGGTCGATGAGCAGTTCTTC. Encoded protein: CASSTPLGVVDEQFF. Full variable domain (rest looked up from reference TRBV7-9 and TRBJ2-1): DTGVSQNPRHKITKRGQNVTFRCDPISEHNRLYWYRQTLGQGPEFLTYFQNEAQLEKSRLLSDRFSAERPKGSFSTLEIQRTEQGDSAMYLCASSTPLGVVDEQFFGPGTRLTVL.

This clonotype has more than one count but fewer than ten. V gene TRBV7-2 combines with J gene TRBJ1-5; 8 bases align to TRBD1. CDR1 and CDR2 from the germline V gene are SGHTA and FQGNSA. V gave up 1 base and J gave up 0 bases; unmatched junction bases: 11. The CDR3 has 19 residues. The CDR3: CASSLDSGQVHYSNQPQHF. In nucleotides, the CDR3 is TGTGCCAGCAGCTTAGACTCGGGACAGGTACATTATAGCAATCAGCCCCAGCATTTT.

The chain is built from TRBV12-3 or TRBV12-4 and TRBJ2-1; 7 nucleotides agree with TRBD2. V shed 8 bases and J 4 bases; nucleotides not matched to a gene: 11. The CDR3 extends over 15 amino acids. The CDR3 DNA follows: TGTGCCAGCGGATTAAGACTAGCTGGTTACAATGAGCAGTTCTTC. This gives the protein CASGLRLAGYNEQFF.

Only a few counts were recorded for this clonotype. The rearrangement uses TRBV4-3 and TRBJ2-1; 7 nucleotides line up with TRBD1. This CDR3 has 17 residues. The germline V gene has CDR1 LGHNA and CDR2 YSLEER. V was clipped by 1 base and J by 3 bases; unmatched bases: 9. The CDR3 coding sequence is TGCGCCAGCAGCCAAGGAAAGGGACAGATGTACTACAATGAGCAGTTCTTC. It is translated as CASSQGKGQMYYNEQFF.

This chain links TRBV5-1 with TRBJ1-1; 10 bases align to TRBD1. The CDR3 runs to 15 residues. Losses at the gene ends were 4 bases for V and 4 bases for J; bases not matched to a gene: 7. The V gene's germline CDR1 is SGHRS and CDR2 YFSETQ. The CDR3 nucleotides read TGCGCCAGCAGCATACGCGGGACAGGGGCCACTGAAGCTTTCTTT. The encoded protein is CASSIRGTGATEAFF.

This chain joins TRBV6-5 and TRBJ2-2; 10 nucleotides align to TRBD1. Per germline, CDR1 MNHEY and CDR2 SVGAGI. Trimming removed 2 bases from V and 1 base from J; junction bases left unmatched: 4. CDR3 size: 17 residues. CDR3 region: CASSYRQGARNTGELFF. CDR3 nucleotides: TGTGCCAGCAGTTACCGACAGGGGGCCAGGAACACCGGGGAGCTGTTTTTT.

The chain uses TRBV19 and TRBJ1-5; D ambiguous. The germline V gene encodes CDR1 LNHDA and CDR2 SQIVND (reference sequence). Trimming removed 5 bases at V and 8 bases at J, with 10 bases between. This CDR3 has 12 amino acids. CDR3 amino acids: CASSLNLEPQHF. In DNA form, the CDR3 reads TGTGCCAGTAGTTTAAATCTCGAGCCCCAGCATTTT.